Below, 14 T cell receptor beta chains from the same sample are listed, as sequenced in a study of cytomegalovirus exposure and HLA in healthy donors. Amplification used 60 Vbeta primers and 13 Jbeta primers. Sequenced by immunoSEQ multiplex PCR; TCRdb stores in-frame clones only, minus some. Among some 200,000 clones, 75% to 90% were seen once, and the ten largest hold roughly 0.8%. The sample taken for sequencing was PBMCs. These receptor sequences come from a woman between 18 and 30 years old in good health and CMV-seronegative.

The chain joins TRBV5-1 to TRBJ1-2, with unresolved D. The germline V gene has CDR1 SGHRS and CDR2 YFSETQ. Deletions cut 5 bases from V and 4 bases from J, with 15 bases between. The length of the CDR3 is 14 residues. The CDR3 loop is CASSVSSATYGYTF. As DNA, the CDR3 is TGCGCCAGCAGTGTATCCAGCGCTACCTATGGCTACACCTTC.

This rearrangement joins TRBV19 to TRBJ2-1, with D tentatively TRBD2 (6 bases). Germline CDR1 LNHDA, CDR2 SQIVND (reference sequence). The CDR3 loop spans 15 amino acids. V lost 6 bases, J lost 1 base, and 13 bases lay in between. The CDR3 loop is CASREGLGSYNEQFF. As DNA, the CDR3 is TGTGCCAGTAGGGAGGGTCTGGGGTCCTACAATGAGCAGTTCTTC.

The chain recombines TRBV29-1 with TRBJ2-7, with D unresolved. V lost 0 bases, J lost 1 base, and 7 bases lay in between. Looked up from germline, CDR1 is SQVTM and CDR2 is ANQGSEA. The CDR3 is made up of 13 amino acids. Here the CDR3 DNA reads TGCAGCGTTGAAGACCCGGGTTCCTACGAGCAGTACTTC. Translated, it gives CSVEDPGSYEQYF.

The sample holds one count of this clone. The chain joins TRBV7-7 to TRBJ2-6, with a possible D match to TRBD2 (5 bases). CDR3 length equals 16 residues. Looked up from germline, CDR1 is SSHAT and CDR2 is FNYEAQ (reference sequence). V lost 3 bases, J lost 2 bases, and 11 bases lay in between. The DNA of the CDR3 is TGTGCCAGCAGCTTGCGATCGGGGACTGGGGCCAACGTCCTGACTTTC. Amino acid sequence: CASSLRSGTGANVLTF.

In its sample, this clone was seen once. The chain links TRBV5-6 to TRBJ1-5; D is ambiguous. V was pared by 2 bases and J by 9 bases, with 12 bases between. This CDR3 region has 13 residues. Germline loops: CDR1 SGHDT, CDR2 YYEEEE. CDR3 sequence: CASSLFRSGPQHF. CDR3 bases: TGTGCCAGCAGCTTATTCCGGTCGGGGCCCCAGCATTTT.

This clone appeared a single time. This sample includes further DNA sequences coding for the same CDR3. The rearrangement uses TRBV7-2 and TRBJ2-3; a weak D match, TRBD2 (6 bases). CDR3 length: 14 residues. V was clipped by 0 bases and J by 3 bases, with 7 bases between them. Germline V gene lookup returns CDR1 SGHTA and CDR2 FQGNSA. CDR3 sequence (DNA): TGTGCCAGCAGCTTAGCCGGGGGAACAGATACGCAGTATTTT. This sequence encodes CASSLAGGTDTQYF.

The gene calls are TRBV5-1 and TRBJ2-3, with unresolved D. The germline V and J ends were trimmed by 4 bases and 2 bases, with 5 bases remaining between them. The CDR3 contains 12 residues. CDR1 SGHRS and CDR2 YFSETQ come from the germline V gene. CDR3 nucleotide sequence: TGCGCCAGCAGCCTGTCCACAGATACGCAGTATTTT. This gives the protein CASSLSTDTQYF.

This clone was seen once. The chain employs TRBV27 and TRBJ2-1; D perhaps matches TRBD2 (6 bases). Germline V gene lookup returns CDR1 MNHEY and CDR2 SMNVEV (reference sequence). V shed 5 bases and J shed 10 bases, with 12 bases lying between them. CDR3 length: 12 amino acids. The CDR3 region is CASSKGGGEQFF. The CDR3 DNA reads TGTGCCAGCAGTAAGGGAGGAGGGGAGCAGTTCTTC.

The V and J genes are TRBV6-5 and TRBJ2-3, with 10 positions matching TRBD1. Trimming removed 6 bases from V and 5 bases from J; junction bases left unmatched: 8. Germline assignment: CDR1 MNHEY and CDR2 SVGAGI. There are 15 residues in the CDR3. CDR3 DNA sequence: TGTGCCAGCAGGGAGGACAGGGGGTTTGGAGATACGCAGTATTTT. Amino acid sequence: CASREDRGFGDTQYF.

The V and J genes are TRBV6-6 and TRBJ2-7; TRBD2 matches 8 bases. The CDR3 runs 13 residues. V lost 6 bases and J lost 4; bases outside the gene matches: 5. Germline CDR1 is MNHNY and CDR2 is SVGAGI (reference sequence). In DNA form, the CDR3 reads TGTGCCAGCAGCACCGGGACTAGATACGAGCAGTACTTC. Protein sequence: CASSTGTRYEQYF.

The chain is built from TRBV5-6 and TRBJ2-7; D is unclear. V was clipped by 4 bases and J by 6 bases, with 8 bases between them. This CDR3 has 11 residues. Germline lookup yields CDR1 SGHDT and CDR2 YYEEEE. CDR3 bases: TGTGCCAGCAGCGCGCTTGGCGAGCAGTACTTC. It codes for CASSALGEQYF.

The gene calls are TRBV7-9 and TRBJ2-7; D uncertain. Germline CDR1 is SEHNR and CDR2 is FQNEAQ (reference sequence). The V end was cut by 5 bases, the J end by 4 bases, with 6 bases between. The CDR3 loop spans 11 amino acids. The CDR3 DNA sequence: TGTGCCAGCAGCACCACATACGAGCAGTACTTC. It is translated as CASSTTYEQYF. Using reference TRBV7-9 and TRBJ2-7 for the parts outside the CDR3, the full variable domain is DTGVSQNPRHKITKRGQNVTFRCDPISEHNRLYWYRQTLGQGPEFLTYFQNEAQLEKSRLLSDRFSAERPKGSFSTLEIQRTEQGDSAMYLCASSTTYEQYFGPGTRLTVT.

The rearrangement links TRBV11-2 to TRBJ1-1; weak D call: TRBD1 (5 bases). V was pared by 3 bases and J by 3 bases, with 14 bases between. The CDR3 length is 15 residues. The germline V gene has CDR1 SGHAT and CDR2 FQNNGV. The CDR3: CASSFTGPEDTEAFF. DNA of the CDR3: TGTGCCAGCAGCTTTACAGGCCCCGAGGACACTGAAGCTTTCTTT.

The V call is TRBV6-6, the J call TRBJ2-7; 8 nucleotides align to TRBD2. Germline CDR1 and CDR2: MNHNY and SVGAGI (reference sequence). This CDR3 spans 13 amino acids. Trimming removed 8 bases from V and 3 bases from J; junction bases left unmatched: 6. The CDR3 DNA reads as TGTGCCAGCCTTAGCGGGACCTTCTACGAGCAGTACTTC. This translates into CASLSGTFYEQYF.